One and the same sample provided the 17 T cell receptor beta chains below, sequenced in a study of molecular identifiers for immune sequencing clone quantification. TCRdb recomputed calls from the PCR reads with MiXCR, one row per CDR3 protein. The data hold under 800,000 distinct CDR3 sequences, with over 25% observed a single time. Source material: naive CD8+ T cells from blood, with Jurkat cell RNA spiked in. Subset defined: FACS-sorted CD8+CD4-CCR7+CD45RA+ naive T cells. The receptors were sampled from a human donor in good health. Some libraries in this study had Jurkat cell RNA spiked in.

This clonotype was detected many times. This chain's CDR3 is CSARTSGGPADTQYF. The CDR3 DNA is TGCAGTGCGAGGACTAGCGGGGGGCCGGCAGATACGCAGTATTTT. The V and J genes are TRBV20-1 and TRBJ2-3, with 14 bases matching TRBD2. This CDR3 region has 15 residues. The germline CDR1 and CDR2 sequences are DFQATT and SNEGSKA (reference sequence). The trim removed 6 bases at V and 4 bases at J, leaving 6 bases unmatched.

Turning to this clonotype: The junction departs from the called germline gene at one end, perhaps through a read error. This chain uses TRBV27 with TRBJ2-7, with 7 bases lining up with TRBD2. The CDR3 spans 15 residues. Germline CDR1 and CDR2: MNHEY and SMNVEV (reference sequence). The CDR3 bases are TGTGCCAGCAGTTTGGAGGCGGGGGTGGCCTACGCGCAGTACTTC. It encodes CASSLEAGVAYAQYF.

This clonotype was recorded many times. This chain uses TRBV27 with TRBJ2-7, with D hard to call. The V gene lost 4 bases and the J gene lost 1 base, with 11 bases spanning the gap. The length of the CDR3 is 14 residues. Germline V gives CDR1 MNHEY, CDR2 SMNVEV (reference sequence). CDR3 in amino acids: CASSYSSPSYEQYF. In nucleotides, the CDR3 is TGTGCCAGCAGTTACTCGAGTCCGTCCTACGAGCAGTACTTC.

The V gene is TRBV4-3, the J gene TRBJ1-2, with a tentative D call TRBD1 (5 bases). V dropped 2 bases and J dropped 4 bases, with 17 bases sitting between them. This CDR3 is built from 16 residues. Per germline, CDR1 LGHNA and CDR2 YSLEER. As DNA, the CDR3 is TGCGCCAGCAGCCAAACCGCAGGGTTTTCAGGCTATGGCTACACCTTC. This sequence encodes CASSQTAGFSGYGYTF.

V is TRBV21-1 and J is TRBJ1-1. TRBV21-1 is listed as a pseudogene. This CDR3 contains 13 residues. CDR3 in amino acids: CAVPRQEHTETFF. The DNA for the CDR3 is TGTGCCGTTCCGAGGCAGGAACATACAGAAACTTTCTTT.

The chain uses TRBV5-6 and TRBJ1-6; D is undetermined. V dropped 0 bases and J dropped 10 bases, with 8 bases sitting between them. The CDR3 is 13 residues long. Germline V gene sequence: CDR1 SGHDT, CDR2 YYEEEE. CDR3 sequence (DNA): TGTGCCAGCAGCTTGGGGCGTAGCTCACCCCTCCACTTT. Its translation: CASSLGRSSPLHF.

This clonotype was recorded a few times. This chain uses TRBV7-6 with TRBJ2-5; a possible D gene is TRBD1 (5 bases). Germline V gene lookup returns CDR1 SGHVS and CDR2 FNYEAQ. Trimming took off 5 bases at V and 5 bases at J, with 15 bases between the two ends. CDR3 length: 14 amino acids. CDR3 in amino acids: CASSARGAWETQYF. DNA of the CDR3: TGTGCCAGCAGCGCCCGTGGGGCATGGGAGACCCAGTACTTC.

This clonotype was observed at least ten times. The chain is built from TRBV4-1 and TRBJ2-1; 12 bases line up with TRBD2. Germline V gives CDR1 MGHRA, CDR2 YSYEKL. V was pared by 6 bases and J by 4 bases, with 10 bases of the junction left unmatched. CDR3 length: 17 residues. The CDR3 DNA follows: TGCGCCAGCAGTCCTCGCCCGACTAGCGGGGGATACAATGAGCAGTTCTTC. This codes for CASSPRPTSGGYNEQFF.

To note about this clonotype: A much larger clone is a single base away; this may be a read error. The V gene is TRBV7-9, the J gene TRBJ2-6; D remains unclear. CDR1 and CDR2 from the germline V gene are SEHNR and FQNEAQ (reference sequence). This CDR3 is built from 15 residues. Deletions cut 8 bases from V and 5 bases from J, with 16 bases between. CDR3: CASCPLDGRANVLTF. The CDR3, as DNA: TGTGCCAGCTGCCCTCTGGACGGAAGGGCCAACGTCCTGACTTTC.

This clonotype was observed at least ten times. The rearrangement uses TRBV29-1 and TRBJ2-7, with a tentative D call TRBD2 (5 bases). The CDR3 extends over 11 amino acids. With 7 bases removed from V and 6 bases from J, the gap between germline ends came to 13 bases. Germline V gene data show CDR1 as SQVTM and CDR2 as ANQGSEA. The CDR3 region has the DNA TGCAGCGGTATATCCCGGGGCGAGCAGTACTTC. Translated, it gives CSGISRGEQYF.

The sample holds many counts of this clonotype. CDR3 in DNA: TGTGCCAGCAGGTACAGTGTGGACACTGAAGCTTTCTTT. As protein: CASRYSVDTEAFF. The rearrangement uses TRBV6-5 and TRBJ1-1; no clear D. The CDR3 covers 13 residues. In germline, CDR1 is MNHEY, CDR2 SVGAGI. The V end was cut by 6 bases, the J end by 3 bases, with 11 bases between.

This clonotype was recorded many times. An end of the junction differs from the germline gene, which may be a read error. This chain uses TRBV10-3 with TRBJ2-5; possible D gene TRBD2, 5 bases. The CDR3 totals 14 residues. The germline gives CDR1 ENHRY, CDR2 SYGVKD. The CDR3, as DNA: TGTGCCATCAGAGAGTCGGGAATCGAGGAGACCCAGTACTTC. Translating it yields CAIRESGIEETQYF.

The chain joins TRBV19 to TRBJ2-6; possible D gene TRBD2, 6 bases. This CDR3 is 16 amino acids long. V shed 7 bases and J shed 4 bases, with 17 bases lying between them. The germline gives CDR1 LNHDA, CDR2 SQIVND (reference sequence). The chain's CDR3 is CASKAGKDLGANVLTF. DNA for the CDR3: TGTGCCAGTAAGGCGGGGAAGGACCTGGGGGCCAACGTCCTGACTTTC.

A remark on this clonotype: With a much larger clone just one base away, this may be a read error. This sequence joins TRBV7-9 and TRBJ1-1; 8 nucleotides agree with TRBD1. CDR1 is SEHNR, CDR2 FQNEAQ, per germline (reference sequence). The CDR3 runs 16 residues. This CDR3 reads CANSLPGQGAGTEAFF. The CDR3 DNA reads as TGTGCCAACAGCTTACCAGGACAGGGAGCGGGCACTGAAGCTTTCTTT.

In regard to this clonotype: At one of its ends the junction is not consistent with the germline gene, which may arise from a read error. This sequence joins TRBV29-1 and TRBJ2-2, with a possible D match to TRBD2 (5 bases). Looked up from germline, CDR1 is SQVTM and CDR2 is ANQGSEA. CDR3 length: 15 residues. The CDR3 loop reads CSVGGGLINTGEPFF. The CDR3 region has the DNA TGCAGCGTTGGAGGAGGTCTAATCAACACCGGGGAGCCGTTTTTT.

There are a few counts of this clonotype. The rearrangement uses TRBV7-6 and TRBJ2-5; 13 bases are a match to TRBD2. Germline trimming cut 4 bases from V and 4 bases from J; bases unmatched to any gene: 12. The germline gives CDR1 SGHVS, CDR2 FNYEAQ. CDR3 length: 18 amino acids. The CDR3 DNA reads TGTGCCAGCAGCTCGGGACTAGCGGGAAGTCGGCGGTCAGAGACCCAGTACTTC. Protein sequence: CASSSGLAGSRRSETQYF. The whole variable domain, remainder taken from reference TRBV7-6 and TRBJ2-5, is GAGVSQSPRYKVTKRGQDVALRCDPISGHVSLYWYRQALGQGPEFLTYFNYEAQQDKSGLPNDRFSAERPEGSISTLTIQRTEQRDSAMYRCASSSGLAGSRRSETQYFGPGTRLLVL.

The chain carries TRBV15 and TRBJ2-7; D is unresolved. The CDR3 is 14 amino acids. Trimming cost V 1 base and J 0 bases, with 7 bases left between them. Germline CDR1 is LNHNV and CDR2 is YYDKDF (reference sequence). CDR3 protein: CATSRVVSSYEQYF. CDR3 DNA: TGTGCCACCAGCAGAGTGGTTTCCTCCTACGAGCAGTACTTC.